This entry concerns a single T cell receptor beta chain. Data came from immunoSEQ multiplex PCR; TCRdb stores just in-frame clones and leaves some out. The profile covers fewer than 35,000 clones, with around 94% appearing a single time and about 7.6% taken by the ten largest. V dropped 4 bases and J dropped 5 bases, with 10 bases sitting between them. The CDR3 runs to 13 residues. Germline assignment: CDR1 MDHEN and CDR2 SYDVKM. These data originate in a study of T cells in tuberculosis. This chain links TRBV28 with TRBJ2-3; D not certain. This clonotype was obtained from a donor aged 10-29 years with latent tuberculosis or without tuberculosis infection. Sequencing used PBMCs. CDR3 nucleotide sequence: TGTGCCAGCAGTTCAGATCCCCAAGATACGCAGTATTTT. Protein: CASSSDPQDTQYF.